Here is one T cell receptor (beta chain) with its context. The CDR3 sequence is 15 residues long. Germline V CDR1 and CDR2: MNHEY, SMNVEV (reference sequence). With V trimmed by 1 base and J by 4 bases, 6 bases remained unmatched. Here immunoSEQ multiplex PCR was the method, and the copy in TCRdb shows in-frame clones only, minus some. The table has approximately 170,000 clones, 86% seen once; the top ten hold approximately 10%. The source of the sample is a study of blood T cell repertoires in COVID-19. The gene calls are TRBV27 and TRBJ2-5; 7 nucleotides agree with TRBD2. The TCR sequence derives from a woman in her sixties with COVID-19, enrolled during active disease. The material sequenced was peripheral blood. CDR3 sequence reads: CASSLFAGAGETQYF. DNA of the CDR3: TGTGCCAGCAGTTTATTCGCGGGAGCGGGAGAGACCCAGTACTTC.